This T cell receptor beta chain originates from a study of blood T cells in healthy people across ages (dated by TCRdb to the mid-2010s). Notes on the research overall: Template switching captured roughly one uniquely barcoded TCR beta cDNA molecule per two T cells in model experiments. Age-related changes in TCR beta repertoire diversity were measured in the study by deep sequencing normalized with unique cDNA molecular identifiers. The donors were divided into four age groups: young (average around 17 years), middle-aged (around 37), aged (roughly 60) and long-lived (82). To avoid experimental bias, donors of different ages were distributed randomly across sequencing lanes. Using the same blood draw, the study looked at two additional independent replicas of 1 million unique cDNA reads for two donors, one aged 18 to 30 and the other aged 80 or older. The full study reports these points: Total diversity estimates from one million sequenced T cells were considered lower bounds and underestimates. The CMV infection status of donors was not known, potentially confounding age-related changes in expanded clonotypes. Compared with the aged group, more naive CD4+ T cells, fewer expanded clones and increased TCR diversity were shown by the long-lived group, suggesting age selection. There was a strong correlation between observed TCR beta diversity and the percentage of naive T cells measured by flow cytometry. Because profiling used bulk unsorted PBMCs, naive and antigen-experienced compartments could not be compared conclusively. Observed TCR beta diversity per million T cells fell roughly linearly with age, and a significant reduction was already apparent by age roughly 40.

The protocol used for the library was 5' RACE. Sequencing was carried out with an Illumina HiSeq 2500. A second PCR of about 6 to 11 cycles was run with a J-beta primer mix and a sample-barcoded 5' primer. Each TCR beta cDNA molecule received a unique molecular identifier from a template-switch 5' adaptor carrying 12 random nucleotides. Each sample yielded at least 2.5 million CDR3-containing paired-end reads. First-strand cDNA synthesis was performed from all RNA using the Mint cDNA synthesis kit, with priming by a TRBC-specific oligonucleotide. All cDNA was treated with uracil-DNA glycosylase and then went through a first 18-cycle PCR with the universal primers M1SS and BC2_uni_R. The study's own analysis went as follows. Normalization of each sample was performed by random selection of 1 million high-quality reads, each carrying a distinct molecular identifier. Instead of being binned into consensus sequences, reads with shared molecular identifiers were discarded. CDR3 identification, clonotype clustering and error correction used MiTCR with a Q25 quality threshold and the strictest error-elimination algorithm. A nonparametric unseen species model with Euler transformation was used to estimate a lower bound on total TCR beta diversity. Through fastp at Q25 and MiXCR, TCRdb rebuilt clones from the public reads, retaining in-frame beta chains. Rows with one shared CDR3 protein collapse into an entry with the most common genes and DNA. TCRdb's processing, not the authors' own work, is the source of the V and J calls. The sample includes roughly 800,000 distinct CDR3 sequences, with about 48% observed a single time. Clones ranked in the top ten supply about 38% of the sample.

The CDR3 contains 17 residues, cysteine and phenylalanine counted. CDR3 DNA only is kept here, 51 bases in frame from base 1. According to the germline V gene, CDR1 reads MDHEN and CDR2 reads SYDVKM. At the junction V is shortened by 6 bases and J by 4 bases; bases outside the gene matches: 16. This clonotype was seen more than once but under ten times. Its antigen is unknown. Base qualities were left out, and no much larger clone turns up one base away. Systemically healthy Caucasian individuals from Russia, some 36 in total and aged about 6 to 90 years, were included as donors. Approximately 9 milliliters of peripheral blood were collected from each donor into EDTA-treated Vacutainer tubes. Ficoll-Paque density-gradient centrifugation was used to isolate PBMCs, with at least 6 million obtained per sample. Total RNA, at least 6 micrograms per sample, was extracted from PBMCs with Trizol reagent. Naive CD45RAhigh/CD27high T cell percentages were measured by flow cytometry on a PBMC aliquot from every donor.

The sequencing sample was made of blood. The TCR originated in an elderly man in good health. The chain links TRBV28 with TRBJ2-7; 9 middle bases align to TRBD1. The nucleotides are TGTGCCAGCAGCCGCCCGTCTAACCGGGACAGGGATTACGAGCAGTACTTC. Its amino acids are CASSRPSNRDRDYEQYF.